These T cell receptor beta chains were read from a single sample in a study of shared clonotypes between healthy human individuals. Assay used: immunoSEQ multiplex PCR; TCRdb lists only in-frame clones, some missing. The table has fewer than 650,000 clones, about 79% seen once. The specimen sequenced was PBMCs. These TCRs come from a woman aged 35 to 49 in good health. Some clones in this sample may be carry-over from other donors' samples. The CDR3 runs from the conserved cysteine through the conserved F or W. The order of the fields is clone size, J gene, D gene, V gene, CDR3 DNA, CDR3 protein. D genes are given only for firm matches. Expanded clones get a size class; other rows say once, few or many, or leave the size out.

many TRBJ1-5 NA TRBV6-5 TGTGCCAGCAGTTACTCTCCAGGCCAGCCCCAGCATTTT CASSYSPGQPQHF
NA TRBJ2-1 NA TRBV30 TGTGCCTCCCGACAGGGACTGTACAATGAGCAGTTCTTC CASRQGLYNEQFF
NA TRBJ2-7 TRBD2 TRBV28 TGTGCCAGCAGTTTATTCCCTAGCGGGGGGTACGAGCAGTACTTC CASSLFPSGGYEQYF
NA TRBJ1-1 NA TRBV27 TGTGCCAGCAGTTTAAATGGGGGGCGCACTGAAGCTTTCTTT CASSLNGGRTEAFF
NA TRBJ1-4 NA TRBV5-8 TGTGCCAGCAGCCTCGGAGCCCGGAGGCCACCGCGGGAACTGTTTTTT CASSLGARRPPRELFF
NA TRBJ1-2 NA TRBV9 TGTGCCAGCAGCGGAATCGACTATGGCTACACCTTC CASSGIDYGYTF
NA TRBJ2-7 TRBD1 TRBV19 TGTGCCAGTAGTGCCCTAGGGGGCCCCTACGAGCAGTACTTC CASSALGGPYEQYF
NA TRBJ2-7 TRBD1 TRBV4-1 TGCGCCAGCAGCGGGTCGATTCCAGGGGGCTCCTACGAGCAGTACTTC CASSGSIPGGSYEQYF
NA TRBJ1-2 NA TRBV27 TGTGCCAGCAGTTCCCGGGACGGACAGTTTAACTATGGCTACACCTTC CASSSRDGQFNYGYTF
NA TRBJ2-2 NA TRBV27 TGTGCCAGCAGTTTATCGACCGGCACCCGGAACACCGGGGAGCTGTTTTTT CASSLSTGTRNTGELFF
NA TRBJ2-5 NA TRBV4-2 TGTGCCAGCAGCCAAGACCGGGGCTACAGCGGCAGGGAGACCCAGTACTTC CASSQDRGYSGRETQYF
few TRBJ1-1 NA TRBV19 TGTGCCAGTAGTATAGTCCGATCTGAAGCTTTCTTT CASSIVRSEAFF
many TRBJ2-1 NA TRBV19 TGTGCCAGTAGTATGTGGCGGGGAGGCCACAATGAGCAGTTCTTC CASSMWRGGHNEQFF
NA TRBJ2-3 TRBD2 TRBV18 TGTGCCAGCTCACCCTCCTGGGAAGCGGGAAGCACAGATACGCAGTATTTT CASSPSWEAGSTDTQYF
NA TRBJ1-1 TRBD1 TRBV18 TGTGCCAGCTCACCACTCATGGATCGGGGAGGGACAGGCGGCTACACTGAAGCTTTCTTT CASSPLMDRGGTGGYTEAFF
NA TRBJ2-1 NA TRBV18 TGTGCCAGCTCACCTTCGGCTAGCGTGAATGAGCAGTTCTTC CASSPSASVNEQFF
once TRBJ2-7 TRBD2 TRBV4-2 TGTGCCAGCAGCCCACCGACTAGCGGAGGGAGAGCCTACGAGCAGTACTTC CASSPPTSGGRAYEQYF
NA TRBJ2-6 NA TRBV6-5 TGTGCCAGCAGTCCTCTCCGAAGGGCCAACGTCCTGACTTTC CASSPLRRANVLTF
many TRBJ1-4 NA TRBV25-1 TGTGCCAGCAGTGATTCGGGACAAAGAAATGAAAAACTGTTTTTT CASSDSGQRNEKLFF
NA TRBJ2-7 TRBD2 TRBV7-7 TGTGCCAGCAGCGGATGGACTAGCGGGAACAACTACGAGCAGTACTTC CASSGWTSGNNYEQYF
NA TRBJ2-5 NA TRBV7-2 TGTGCCAGCAGCCCTCTCGGGAAAGAGACCCAGTACTTC CASSPLGKETQYF
few TRBJ1-4 NA TRBV6-5 TGTGCCAGCAGGACCCGGGGCCCAACTAATGAAAAACTGTTTTTT CASRTRGPTNEKLFF
NA TRBJ2-3 NA TRBV5-4 TGTGCCAGCAGCTTTGGAGGGGTTGGCACAGATACGCAGTATTTT CASSFGGVGTDTQYF
NA TRBJ1-1 NA TRBV5-8 TGTGCCAGCAGCTCCCGATCGGGGGGGACCATGAACACTGAAGCTTTCTTT CASSSRSGGTMNTEAFF
many TRBJ2-3 NA TRBV6-6 TGTGCCAGCAGTTACACCCACCGAGATACGCAGTATTTT CASSYTHRDTQYF
NA TRBJ2-5 NA TRBV5-1 TGCGCCAGCAGAGCAGACCAGGGGAGGCAAGAGACCCAGTACTTC CASRADQGRQETQYF
NA TRBJ2-7 NA TRBV2 TGTGCCAGCAGGGAAGCGGGACACTCCTACGAGCAGTACTTC CASREAGHSYEQYF
NA TRBJ1-1 NA TRBV10-3 TGTGCCAACAAAGGGGATCGCGACACTGAAGCTTTCTTT CANKGDRDTEAFF
NA TRBJ2-7 NA TRBV2 TGTGCCAGCAGTCCGGGGAACTACGAGCAGTACTTC CASSPGNYEQYF
NA TRBJ2-5 TRBD1 TRBV20-1 TGCAGTGGGGACAGGGGGGAGACCCAGTACTTC CSGDRGETQYF
few TRBJ2-7 NA TRBV6-6 TGTGCCAGCAGTTACTCCTTAGGCGCGCGATACGAGCAGTACTTC CASSYSLGARYEQYF
NA TRBJ1-2 TRBD1 TRBV28 TGTGCCAGCAGTCCCTGGGGACAGCATAACTATGGCTACACCTTC CASSPWGQHNYGYTF
NA TRBJ1-2 NA TRBV6-5 TGTGCCAGCAGTTACACCCCCGGAGGGGGCTATGGCTACACCTTC CASSYTPGGGYGYTF
NA TRBJ1-3 NA TRBV19 TGTGCCAGTAGGTGGGCTGACTCTGGAAACACCATATATTTT CASRWADSGNTIYF
NA TRBJ1-4 TRBD1 TRBV27 TGTGCCAGCAGTGCCTGGACAGGGGGCGCTGAAAAACTGTTTTTT CASSAWTGGAEKLFF